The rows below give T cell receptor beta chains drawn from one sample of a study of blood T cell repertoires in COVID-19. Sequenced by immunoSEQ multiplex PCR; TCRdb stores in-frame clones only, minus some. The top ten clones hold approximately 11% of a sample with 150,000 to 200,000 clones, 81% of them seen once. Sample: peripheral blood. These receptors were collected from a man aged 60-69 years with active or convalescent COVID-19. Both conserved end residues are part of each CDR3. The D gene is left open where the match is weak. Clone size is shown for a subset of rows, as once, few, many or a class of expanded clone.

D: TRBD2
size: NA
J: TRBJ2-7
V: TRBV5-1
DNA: TGCGCCAGCAGCACCTTAGCGGGAGCGGCCGAGCAGTACTTC
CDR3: CASSTLAGAAEQYF

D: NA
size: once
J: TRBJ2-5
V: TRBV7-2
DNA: TGTGCCAGCAGCTTAAAGCCGTTCGCGGGCGCGCCGGAGACCCAGTACTTC
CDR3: CASSLKPFAGAPETQYF

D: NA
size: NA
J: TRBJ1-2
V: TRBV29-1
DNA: TGCAGCGTTGACGCCGTAGAGGGAACTAACTATGGCTACACCTTC
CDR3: CSVDAVEGTNYGYTF

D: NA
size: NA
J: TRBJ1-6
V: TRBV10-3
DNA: TGTGCCATCAGTGACGGTGTGAGCTCCTATAATTCACCCCTCCACTTT
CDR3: CAISDGVSSYNSPLHF

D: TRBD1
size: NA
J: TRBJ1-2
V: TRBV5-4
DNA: TGTGCCAGCAGAACAGGACAGGTTGATCACTATGGCTACACCTTC
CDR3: CASRTGQVDHYGYTF

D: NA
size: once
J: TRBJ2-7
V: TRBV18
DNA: TGTGCCAGCTCAGGGGTAGGGGGGGCCTACGAGCAGTACTTC
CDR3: CASSGVGGAYEQYF

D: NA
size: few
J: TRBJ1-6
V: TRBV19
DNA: TGTGCCAGTAGTATAGGGGAGAAAGGATCACCCCTCCACTTT
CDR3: CASSIGEKGSPLHF

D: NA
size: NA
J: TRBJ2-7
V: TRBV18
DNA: TGTGCCAGCTCACCTCAGGAAGGGGGGGGCTACGAGCAGTACTTC
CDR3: CASSPQEGGGYEQYF

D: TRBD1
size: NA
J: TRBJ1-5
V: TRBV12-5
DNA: TGTGCTAGTGGCACCGATGGACAGGGGCAGAATCAGCCCCAGCATTTT
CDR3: CASGTDGQGQNQPQHF

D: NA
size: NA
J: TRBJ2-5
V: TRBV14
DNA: TGTGCCAGCAGCCAAGGAGGAGTGCCCCAAGAGACCCAGTACTTC
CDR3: CASSQGGVPQETQYF

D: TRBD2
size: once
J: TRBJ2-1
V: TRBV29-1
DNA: TGCAGCGTCCAAAACCGTCCTAGCGGGGGGCTGAGGGCCTCCTACAATGAGCAGTTCTTC
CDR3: CSVQNRPSGGLRASYNEQFF

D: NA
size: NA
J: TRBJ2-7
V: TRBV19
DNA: TGTGCCAGTAGTATCCGAACTAGCACCTACGAGCAGTACTTC
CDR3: CASSIRTSTYEQYF

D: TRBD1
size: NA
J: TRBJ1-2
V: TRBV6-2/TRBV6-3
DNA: TGTGCCAGCAGTCCGGCCGCGACAGGGGACACCGGCTACACCTTC
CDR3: CASSPAATGDTGYTF

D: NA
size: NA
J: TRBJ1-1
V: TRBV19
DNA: TGTGCCAGTAGTTTGACCGGGGGGCGTACTGAAGCTTTCTTT
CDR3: CASSLTGGRTEAFF

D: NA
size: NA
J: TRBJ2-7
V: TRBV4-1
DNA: TGCGCCAGCAGCCGGGTCCCGCGGCCGAGCTACGAGCAGTACTTC
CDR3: CASSRVPRPSYEQYF

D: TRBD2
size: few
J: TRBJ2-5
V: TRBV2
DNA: TGTGCCAGCGGGATCAGGGAGGGGGAGACCCAGTACTTC
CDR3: CASGIREGETQYF

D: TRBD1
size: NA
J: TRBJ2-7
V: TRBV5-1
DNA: TGCGCCAGCAGCCCCGCCGGGACAGGGGTGCTCGAGCAGTACTTC
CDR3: CASSPAGTGVLEQYF

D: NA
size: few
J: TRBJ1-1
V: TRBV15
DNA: TGTGCCACCAGCAATCAAAGGGGGAACACTGAAGCTTTCTTT
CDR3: CATSNQRGNTEAFF

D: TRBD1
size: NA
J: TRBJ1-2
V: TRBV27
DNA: TGTGCCAGCAGTTTATCTGGGACAGGGGGCTATGGCTACACCTTC
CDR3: CASSLSGTGGYGYTF

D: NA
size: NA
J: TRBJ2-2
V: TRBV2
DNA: TGTGCCAGCACCCAGTGGGGGGGCGTGAACACCGGGGAGCTGTTTTTT
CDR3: CASTQWGGVNTGELFF

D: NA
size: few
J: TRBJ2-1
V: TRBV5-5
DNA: TGTGCCAGCAGCTTGAGATGGCAGTCAAACGAGCAGTTCTTC
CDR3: CASSLRWQSNEQFF

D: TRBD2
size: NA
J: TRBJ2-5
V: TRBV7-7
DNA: TGTGCTAGCAGCTCACGGTCCCTAGAACTAGCGGGGACCTTCCGGGACCAGTACTTC
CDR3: CASSSRSLELAGTFRDQYF

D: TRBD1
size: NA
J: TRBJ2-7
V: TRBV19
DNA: TGTGCCAGTAGTTCACGACAGGGTGGAACCTACGAGCAGTACTTC
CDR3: CASSSRQGGTYEQYF

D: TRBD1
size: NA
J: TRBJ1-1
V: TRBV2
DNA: TGTGCCAGCAGCCGGGACAGGGGGACTGAAGCTTTCTTT
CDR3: CASSRDRGTEAFF

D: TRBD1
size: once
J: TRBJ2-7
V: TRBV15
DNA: TGTGCCACCAGCGTCGCGGGACAGGGCCGTGGCGAGCAGTACTTC
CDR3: CATSVAGQGRGEQYF

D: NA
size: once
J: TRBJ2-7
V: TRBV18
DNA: TGTGCCAGCTCACCACCCTCTGTCTCCTACGAGCAGTACTTC
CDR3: CASSPPSVSYEQYF

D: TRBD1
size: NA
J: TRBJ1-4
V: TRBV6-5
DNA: TGTGCCAGCAGCGATCAGGGGGGTTCTAATGAAAAACTGTTTTTT
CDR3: CASSDQGGSNEKLFF

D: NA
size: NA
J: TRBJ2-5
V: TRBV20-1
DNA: TGCAGTGCTAGTCGGTCCCTGTACCAAGAGACCCAGTACTTC
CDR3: CSASRSLYQETQYF

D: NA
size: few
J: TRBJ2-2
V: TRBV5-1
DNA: TGCGCCAGCAGCCTTGACACCGGGGAGCTGTTTTTT
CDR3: CASSLDTGELFF

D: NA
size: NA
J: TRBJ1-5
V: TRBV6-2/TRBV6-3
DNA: TGTGCCAGCAGTTCAGGTCAGCCCCAGCATTTT
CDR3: CASSSGQPQHF

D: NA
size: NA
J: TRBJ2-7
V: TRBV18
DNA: TGTGCCAGCTCACCGGACAGCTACGAGCAGTACTTC
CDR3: CASSPDSYEQYF

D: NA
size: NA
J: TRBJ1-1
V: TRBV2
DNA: TGTGCCAGCAGTGCCGACATCGGCTCTGAAGCTTTCTTT
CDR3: CASSADIGSEAFF

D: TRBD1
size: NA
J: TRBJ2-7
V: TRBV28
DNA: TGTGCCAGCAGGACAGGGTTCTACGAGCAGTACTTC
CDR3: CASRTGFYEQYF

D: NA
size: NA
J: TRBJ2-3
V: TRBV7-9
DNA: TGTGCCAGCAGCCTCCTTTCCCGAGCTGGAGAAGTCGATACGCAGTATTTT
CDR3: CASSLLSRAGEVDTQYF

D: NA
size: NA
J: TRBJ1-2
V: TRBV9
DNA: TGTGCCAGCAGCGTAGCGGCGGGGGCTCTTTATGGCTACACCTTC
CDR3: CASSVAAGALYGYTF

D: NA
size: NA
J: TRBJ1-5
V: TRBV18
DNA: TGTGCCAGCTCACCGGGCAGTCATCAGCCCCAGCATTTT
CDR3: CASSPGSHQPQHF

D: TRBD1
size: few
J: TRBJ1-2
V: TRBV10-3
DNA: TGTGCCATCAGTCCGGGACAGTTAAACTATGGCTACACCTTC
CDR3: CAISPGQLNYGYTF

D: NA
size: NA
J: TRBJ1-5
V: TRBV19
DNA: TGTGCCAGTAGGTCGCCGGGGGAGTATAGCAATCAGCCCCAGCATTTT
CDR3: CASRSPGEYSNQPQHF

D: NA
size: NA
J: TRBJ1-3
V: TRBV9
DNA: TGTGCCAGCAGCGTAGCGAGGGCTGGAAACACCATATATTTT
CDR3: CASSVARAGNTIYF

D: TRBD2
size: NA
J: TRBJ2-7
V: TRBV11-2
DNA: TGTGCCAGCAGCCCTCAGGGAGGGTACGAGCAGTACTTC
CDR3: CASSPQGGYEQYF

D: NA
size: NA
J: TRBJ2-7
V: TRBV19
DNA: TGTGCCAGTACGGGCTTCAGGGGTGGCGAGCAGTACTTC
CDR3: CASTGFRGGEQYF

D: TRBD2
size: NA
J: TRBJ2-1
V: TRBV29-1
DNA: TGCAGCGTTGGACTAGCGGGTACATACAATGAGCAGTTCTTC
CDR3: CSVGLAGTYNEQFF

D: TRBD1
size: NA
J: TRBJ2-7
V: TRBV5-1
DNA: TGCGCCAGCAGCTTTAACCAGGGGGCCTACGAGCAGTACTTC
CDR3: CASSFNQGAYEQYF

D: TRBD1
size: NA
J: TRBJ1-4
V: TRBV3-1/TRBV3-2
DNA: TGTGCCAGCAGCCGCCGGGACAGGGGCGAAAAACTGTTTTTT
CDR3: CASSRRDRGEKLFF

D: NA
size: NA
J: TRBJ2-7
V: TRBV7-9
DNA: TGTGCCAGCAGCATAGAGGACAGTTCCTACGAGCAGTACTTC
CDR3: CASSIEDSSYEQYF

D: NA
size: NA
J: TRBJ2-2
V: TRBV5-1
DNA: TGCGCCAGCAGCCCGGCCTGGGGGACTGGCACCGGGGAGCTGTTTTTT
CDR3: CASSPAWGTGTGELFF